This T cell receptor (beta chain) was documented in a study of shared clonotypes between healthy human individuals. Whole-study results and caveats: Approximately 4.5% was the fraction of naive CD4 clonotypes found shared across several donors.

DNA at about 200 ng, roughly 27,000 T cell genomes, went into sorted-subset replicate PCRs. This table comes from immunoSEQ multiplex PCR, and its TCRdb copy is limited to in-frame clones, with some not included. The table lists a few million clones, less than 95% of them singletons. Comments on this clone: Its antigen is unknown.

Nashville, Tennessee was home to all donors, each a Caucasian adult. The specimen sequenced was naive CD4+ T cells from PBMCs. As for subset: CD45RA+ positively selected. The sequence was collected from a man between 18 and 35 years old in good health. Some clones in this sample may be carry-over from other donors' samples.

CDR3 bases: TGTGCCAGCAGCCCCATCAGGGGAGGGAGGAACACTGAAGCTTTCTTT. It codes for CASSPIRGGRNTEAFF. The gene calls are TRBV5-4 and TRBJ1-1; TRBD1 might be the D (6 bases). Trimming shortened V by 4 bases and J by 1 base, and 17 bases separated the two germline ends. The germline gives CDR1 SGHNT, CDR2 YYREEE (reference sequence). The CDR3 is made up of 16 amino acids.